This section outlines one T cell receptor (beta chain) sequence together with its context. Its target is unknown. This sample is drawn from a study of cytomegalovirus exposure and HLA in healthy donors. Findings of the study overall: One variant, a missense change in DCLRE1C, was linked in a later analysis to TCR beta V- and J-gene trimming. CMV serostatus was the only recorded immune exposure for donors. Later on, analysis showed that most CMV-associated TCR beta chains appeared to be HLA-restricted. A later analysis by the authors found several of the most significant clusters apparently linked to common viral pathogens.

PCR employed 60 Vbeta and 13 Jbeta primers. Method: immunoSEQ multiplex PCR; TCRdb's copy keeps in-frame clones and lacks some. The sample includes 99,000 or so clones, 75% of them seen just once. The germline V gene encodes CDR1 MNHEY and CDR2 SMNVEV (reference sequence). V was clipped by 2 bases and J by 7 bases, with 11 bases between them. The CDR3 spans 13 residues. Sequencing used PBMCs. The TCR originated in a man aged 35 to 55 in good health and CMV-seronegative. V usage is TRBV27 and J usage is TRBJ1-2; D perhaps matches TRBD1 (6 bases). The CDR3 DNA follows: TGTGCCAGCAGTTTAGGGGGGGCCCTTGGCTACACCTTC. It yields the protein CASSLGGALGYTF.